These T cell receptor beta chains were read from a single sample in a study of chemoradiotherapy in HPV16-positive cancers. Only in-frame clones appear in the TCRdb table, and some are missing; sequencing was by immunoSEQ multiplex PCR. This repertoire shows some 12,000 clones, about 65% found once; its top ten account for 16%. This sample was taken from a patient who underwent chemoradiotherapy. The receptors here all came from a human donor with HPV-associated anogenital cancer. Both conserved end residues are part of each CDR3. A D gene is named only where the DNA matches it firmly. Clone size, where shown, is once, few, many, or a class for clones that have expanded.

j_gene,d_gene,v_gene,abundance,CDR3aa,CDR3nt
TRBJ2-7,TRBD2,TRBV14,.,CASSRIGTTGEQYF,TGTGCCAGCAGCCGAATCGGGACTACGGGCGAGCAGTACTTC
TRBJ1-2,.,TRBV5-5,.,CASSFEGYGYTF,TGTGCCAGCAGCTTCGAGGGCTATGGCTACACCTTC
TRBJ2-5,.,TRBV7-2,.,CASSEVGAVGAQYF,TGTGCCAGCAGCGAAGTAGGGGCGGTCGGGGCCCAGTACTTC
TRBJ1-6,.,TRBV11-2,few,CASSFYGEAFSYNSPLHF,TGTGCCAGCAGCTTCTACGGGGAAGCGTTCTCCTATAATTCACCCCTCCACTTT
TRBJ1-6,.,TRBV28,few,CASSPPGGLLNSPLHF,TGTGCCAGCAGTCCCCCAGGCGGCTTACTTAATTCACCCCTCCACTTT
TRBJ2-5,TRBD1,TRBV7-9,.,CASSPLQGAGETQYF,TGTGCCAGCAGCCCACTCCAGGGGGCCGGTGAGACCCAGTACTTC
TRBJ1-6,.,TRBV7-9,.,CASSISYNSPLHF,TGTGCCAGCAGTATTTCCTATAATTCACCCCTCCACTTT
TRBJ2-1,.,TRBV7-6,.,CASSLGMRGGSYNEQFF,TGTGCCAGCAGCTTAGGGATGCGGGGTGGCTCCTACAATGAGCAGTTCTTC
TRBJ2-4,TRBD2,TRBV28,.,CASSLGLANIQYF,TGTGCCAGCAGTTTGGGACTAGCAAACATTCAGTACTTC
TRBJ1-4,.,TRBV7-2,.,CASSLNRVDEKLFF,TGTGCCAGCAGCTTAAACAGGGTGGATGAAAAACTGTTTTTT
TRBJ2-7,.,TRBV7-9,once,CASSFVGTRSYEQYF,TGTGCCAGCAGCTTCGTTGGGACAAGGAGCTACGAGCAGTACTTC
TRBJ1-5,.,TRBV5-6,.,CASSWGRQPQHF,TGTGCCAGCAGCTGGGGACGGCAGCCCCAGCATTTT
TRBJ2-1,.,TRBV14,.,CASSQDLVRQFF,TGTGCCAGCAGCCAAGATCTCGTCCGACAGTTCTTC
TRBJ2-2,TRBD2,TRBV27,.,CASRAGTSGRAVTGELFF,TGTGCCAGCAGAGCCGGGACTAGCGGGAGGGCCGTCACCGGGGAGCTGTTTTTT
TRBJ1-5,.,TRBV5-6,.,CASSTRAGQPQHF,TGTGCCAGCAGCACTCGGGCGGGACAGCCCCAGCATTTT
TRBJ2-1,.,TRBV6-1,.,CASTSGEVHEQFF,TGTGCCAGCACCTCGGGGGAGGTCCATGAGCAGTTCTTC
TRBJ2-3,.,TRBV5-1,.,CASSPGLWGTDTQYF,TGCGCCAGCAGCCCCGGACTTTGGGGGACAGATACGCAGTATTTT
TRBJ2-2,.,TRBV7-3,few,CASSSQGGANTGELFF,TGTGCCAGCAGCTCACAGGGAGGGGCAAACACCGGGGAGCTGTTTTTT
TRBJ2-2,TRBD1,TRBV7-2,few,CASSGGQGRGGELFF,TGTGCCAGCAGCGGGGGACAGGGACGGGGCGGGGAGCTGTTTTTT
TRBJ1-1,TRBD1,TRBV7-9,.,CASSRMTGIFTEAFF,TGTGCCAGCAGCAGAATGACAGGGATATTTACTGAAGCTTTCTTT
TRBJ2-3,.,TRBV28,.,CASSPSQLGFTDTQYF,TGTGCCAGCAGTCCGTCACAGTTAGGTTTCACAGATACGCAGTATTTT
TRBJ2-1,.,TRBV9,once,CASSLSGSYNEQFF,TGTGCCAGCAGCCTGTCTGGTTCCTACAATGAGCAGTTCTTC
TRBJ2-2,TRBD1,TRBV5-5,.,CASSLYGTVNTGELFF,TGTGCCAGCAGCTTATACGGGACAGTTAACACCGGGGAGCTGTTTTTT
TRBJ1-3,.,TRBV4-1,.,CASSPYRALTGNTIYF,TGCGCCAGCAGCCCATACCGGGCCCTGACTGGAAACACCATATATTTT
TRBJ2-4,.,TRBV9,few,CASSVAPTNIQYF,TGTGCCAGCAGCGTAGCGCCTACGAACATTCAGTACTTC
TRBJ1-1,.,TRBV28,few,CASSLLAGSYTEAFF,TGTGCCAGCAGTTTATTGGCAGGGTCCTACACTGAAGCTTTCTTT
TRBJ2-1,.,TRBV4-1,once,CASSLAELSYNEQFF,TGCGCCAGCAGCCTAGCGGAGCTCTCCTACAATGAGCAGTTCTTC
TRBJ2-5,.,TRBV4-3,.,CASSPGHSGQETQYF,TGCGCCAGCAGCCCGGGACATAGTGGCCAAGAGACCCAGTACTTC
TRBJ2-7,TRBD2,TRBV18,.,CASSTSGRMNEQYF,TGTGCCAGCTCAACTAGCGGGAGAATGAACGAGCAGTACTTC
TRBJ2-3,.,TRBV20-1,.,CSATGGTQYF,TGCAGTGCCACGGGTGGTACGCAGTATTTT